This TCR beta chain was sequenced in a study of PD-1 blockade in classical Hodgkin lymphoma. General study findings and limits: Patients were excluded if nivolumab began under 1 year after ASCT (the autologous transplant). Whoever responded completely had baseline diversity much like that seen in newly diagnosed patients. The CD4+ diversity rise by C4D1 was clearest in complete responders.

Exposure to brentuximab vedotin varied, and each patient had relapsed following autologous stem cell transplantation. Best responses included complete response and partial response; otherwise, the best response was progressive disease. As to this clone: Its antigen is not known.

The CDR3 loop spans 16 amino acids. Germline values: CDR1 SGHRS, CDR2 YFSETQ. V was cut by 0 bases and J by 0 bases, with 10 bases left in between. Clones were sequenced by immunoSEQ multiplex PCR, and TCRdb holds only the in-frame ones, with some missing. This repertoire shows around 91,000 clones, more than 80% found once; its top ten account for 16%. Sequenced here: peripheral blood mononuclear cells (PBMCs), sampled before the second cycle of nivolumab. This rearrangement joins TRBV5-1 to TRBJ2-1; D is ambiguous. This TCR was sampled from a human donor with classical Hodgkin lymphoma. The CDR3 coding sequence is TGCGCCAGCAGCTTGGGTTTGGGAAGCTCCTACAATGAGCAGTTCTTC. It encodes CASSLGLGSSYNEQFF.